This T cell receptor (beta chain) is from a study of T cells in Graves' hyperthyroidism and ophthalmopathy. For this clonotype: At one boundary the junction diverges from the germline segment, which might be a read error.

RNA transcripts were the template for amplifying TCR beta CDR3 regions. When the TCR CDR3 underwent first-round RT-PCR, the HTBI primer set was used. TCRdb reprocessed the multiplex PCR reads with MiXCR, giving one entry per CDR3 protein. This table has approximately 720,000 distinct CDR3 sequences, roughly a sixth appearing once. The CDR3 has 17 residues. Germline loops: CDR1 SQVTM, CDR2 ANQGSEA. This chain connects TRBV29-1 to TRBJ1-2; D ambiguous. The clonotype comes from a woman aged 50 to 60 with Graves' hyperthyroidism that later progressed to Graves' ophthalmopathy. The specimen sequenced was blood. The CDR3: CNVEGIDGRLMDYGYTF. The CDR3 nucleotides read TGCAACGTTGAAGGGATCGACGGCAGACTCATGGACTATGGCTACACCTTC.